This TCR beta chain was recovered during a study of T cells in tumors after PD-1 blockade. About the study: Excluded were patients with checkpoint blockade, immunosuppressants, or radiotherapy or other anti-cancer therapy within 4 weeks. Patients received pembrolizumab 200 mg every 3 weeks or cemiplimab 350 mg every 2 weeks. Study-level points and caveats: About 41% of tumor TCR clonotypes were also found in blood.

This clone has more than one count but fewer than ten. The antigen is undetermined. Genomic DNA template from tumor biopsies or peripheral blood, about 600 ng to 6,004 ng input. Per the germline V gene, CDR1 is SGHNT and CDR2 is YENEEA. The CDR3 runs 16 residues. The trim removed 5 bases at V and 1 base at J, leaving 8 bases unmatched. TCRdb's table, derived via immunoSEQ multiplex PCR, lists solely in-frame clones and lacks some. There are around 12,000 clones in the sample; roughly three fifths occur only once, and less than 20% lies in the top ten. The starting material was tumor tissue, obtained before anti-PD-1 treatment. This sequence originates from a human donor with basal cell carcinoma. This chain joins TRBV11-3 and TRBJ2-3; 8 positions match TRBD2. CDR3 in amino acids: CASSGAASGRTDTQYF. The CDR3 DNA is TGTGCCAGCAGCGGGGCGGCTAGCGGGCGCACAGATACGCAGTATTTT.